This T cell receptor (beta chain) stems from a study of identifying expanded T cells in peripheral blood. Whole-study results and caveats: About 1.2 clones differed between technical replicates, versus roughly 16 and 20 over time. Clone count variance between roughly 2-week samples rose with total template count.

Healthy donors had no documented immune events, such as infections, while sampled. The data were produced by immunoSEQ multiplex PCR, yet TCRdb's version contains in-frame clones alone and is incomplete. The sample shows over 45,000 clones, around 83% of them seen only once. Details on this clone: The antigen remains unidentified.

V gave up 4 bases and J gave up 3 bases, with 4 bases separating them. This CDR3 spans 11 amino acids. Per germline, CDR1 KGHSY and CDR2 FQNENV. The sequence was obtained from a person between 18 and 75 years old in good health. Sequenced sample: blood. The V gene is TRBV16, the J gene TRBJ2-7, with D uncertain. CDR3 loop: CASSRDYEQYF. CDR3 DNA: TGTGCCAGCAGCCGGGACTACGAGCAGTACTTC.